Sequencing of this T cell receptor (beta chain) was carried out in a study of T-cell memory formation after mild COVID-19. In this sample, this clonotype turned up a few times. Its antigen is undetermined. 5'RACE, which relied on constant-segment primers, yielded TCR alpha and TCR beta cDNA libraries carrying sample barcodes and UMIs. TCRdb re-analysed the 5' RACE reads in MiXCR, keeping a single row per CDR3 protein. In the table there are roughly 560,000 distinct CDR3 sequences, around 20% of which are singletons. Overall study results and limits: Later expanders leaned toward CD4+, whereas clones contracting from day 15 to 85 were balanced CD4/CD8. Detection of some responders pre-infection suggested pre-existing cross-reactive memory T cells participated. Shrinking CD4+ clones were chiefly CM and EM; CD8+ ones were chiefly EMRA.

Trimming took 0 bases from V and 2 from J, leaving 16 bases between them. CDR1 and CDR2 (germline): LGHNA, YSLEER. The CDR3 extends over 17 amino acids. The chain uses TRBV4-3 and TRBJ1-2; perhaps TRBD1 as D (5 bases). The clonotype comes from an adult woman who had mild COVID-19 (a few samples of this study predate the infection). Cell type and time point are not known. Material: PBMCs or a T cell subset sorted from them (not recorded which). CDR3 nucleotide sequence: TGCGCCAGCAGCCAAGATAGGGGACCGAAGGGGAACTATGGCTACACCTTC. Amino acid sequence: CASSQDRGPKGNYGYTF.